This T cell receptor (beta chain) was sequenced in a study of cytomegalovirus exposure and HLA in healthy donors. The PCR made use of 60 Vbeta and 13 Jbeta primers. Data came from immunoSEQ multiplex PCR; TCRdb stores just in-frame clones and leaves some out. The table shows 100,000 to 150,000 clones, with approximately 71% occurring only once. The germline V gene encodes CDR1 SGHNT and CDR2 YENEEA. The CDR3 is 15 amino acids. This clone was found a few times. At one end the junction does not follow the germline gene, possibly because of a read error. The receptor comes from a woman aged 45-65 years in good health and CMV-seronegative. The gene calls are TRBV11-3 and TRBJ2-1; 7 bases are a match to TRBD1. Material for sequencing was PBMCs. The CDR3 DNA is TGTGCCAGCAGCATAGACAGGGTCTCCTACAATGAGCAGTTCTTC. Its translation is CASSIDRVSYNEQFF.